The clone carrying this T cell receptor beta chain was counted a single time. TCRdb keeps only in-frame clones here, not all; method: immunoSEQ multiplex PCR. Altogether 75,000 to 80,000 clones are present, around 91% being singletons, with the ten largest covering 1.9%. The entry originates in a study of T cell changes during pregnancy in multiple sclerosis. Germline-derived CDR1 and CDR2 are MNHEY and SVGAGI. V gave up 6 bases and J gave up 2 bases; unmatched junction bases: 4. The CDR3 loop spans 15 amino acids. The genes are TRBV6-5 and TRBJ1-5; 10 bases align to TRBD1. This receptor was taken from a female donor with multiple sclerosis, enrolled in a pregnancy study. The sample here was peripheral blood, taken before pregnancy. The CDR3 coding sequence is TGTGCCAGCAGCCCGACAGGGGGCCGCAATCAGCCCCAGCATTTT. Translating it yields CASSPTGGRNQPQHF.